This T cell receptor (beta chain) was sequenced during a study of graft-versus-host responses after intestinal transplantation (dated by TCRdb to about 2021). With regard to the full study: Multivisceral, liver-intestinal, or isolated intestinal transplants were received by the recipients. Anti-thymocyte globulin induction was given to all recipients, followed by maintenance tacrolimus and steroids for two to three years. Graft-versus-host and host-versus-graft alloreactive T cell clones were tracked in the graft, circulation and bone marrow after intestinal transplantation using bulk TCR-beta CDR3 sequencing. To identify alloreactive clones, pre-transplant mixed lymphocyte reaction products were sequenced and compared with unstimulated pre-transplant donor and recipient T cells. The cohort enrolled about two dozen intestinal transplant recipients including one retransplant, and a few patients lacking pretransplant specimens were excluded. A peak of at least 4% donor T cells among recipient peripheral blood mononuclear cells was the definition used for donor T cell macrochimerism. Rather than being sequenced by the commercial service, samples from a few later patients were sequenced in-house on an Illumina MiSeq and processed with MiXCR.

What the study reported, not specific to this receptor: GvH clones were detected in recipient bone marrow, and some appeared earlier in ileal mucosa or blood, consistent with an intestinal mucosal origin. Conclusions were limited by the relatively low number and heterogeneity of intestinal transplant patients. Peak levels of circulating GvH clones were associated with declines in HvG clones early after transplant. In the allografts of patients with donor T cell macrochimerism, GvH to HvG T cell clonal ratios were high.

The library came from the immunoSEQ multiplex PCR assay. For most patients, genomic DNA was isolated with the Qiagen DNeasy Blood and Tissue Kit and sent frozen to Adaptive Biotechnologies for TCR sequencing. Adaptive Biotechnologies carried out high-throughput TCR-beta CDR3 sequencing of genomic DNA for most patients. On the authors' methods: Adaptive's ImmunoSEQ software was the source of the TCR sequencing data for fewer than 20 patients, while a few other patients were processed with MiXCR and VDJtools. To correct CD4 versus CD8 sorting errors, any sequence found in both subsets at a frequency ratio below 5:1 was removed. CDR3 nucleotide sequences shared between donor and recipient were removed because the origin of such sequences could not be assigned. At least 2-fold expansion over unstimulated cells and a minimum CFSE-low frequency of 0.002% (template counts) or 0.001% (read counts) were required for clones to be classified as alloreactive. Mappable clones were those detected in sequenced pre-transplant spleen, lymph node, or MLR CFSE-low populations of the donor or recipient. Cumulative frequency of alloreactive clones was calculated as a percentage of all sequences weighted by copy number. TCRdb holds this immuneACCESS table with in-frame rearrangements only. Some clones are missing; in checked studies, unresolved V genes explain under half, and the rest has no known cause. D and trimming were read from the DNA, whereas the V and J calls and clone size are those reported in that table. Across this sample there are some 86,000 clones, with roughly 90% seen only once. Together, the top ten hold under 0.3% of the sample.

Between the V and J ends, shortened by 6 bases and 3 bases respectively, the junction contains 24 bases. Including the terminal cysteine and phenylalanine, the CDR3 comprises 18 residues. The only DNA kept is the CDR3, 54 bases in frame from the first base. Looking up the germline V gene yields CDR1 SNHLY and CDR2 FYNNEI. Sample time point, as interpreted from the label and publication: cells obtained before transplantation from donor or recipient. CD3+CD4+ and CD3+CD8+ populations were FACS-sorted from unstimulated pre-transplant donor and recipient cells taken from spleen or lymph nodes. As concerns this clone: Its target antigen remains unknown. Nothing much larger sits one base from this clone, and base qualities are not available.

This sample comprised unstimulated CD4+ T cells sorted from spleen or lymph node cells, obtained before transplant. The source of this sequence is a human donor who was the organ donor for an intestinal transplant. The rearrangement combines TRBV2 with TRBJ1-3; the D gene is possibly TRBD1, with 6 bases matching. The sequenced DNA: TGTGCCAGCAGCCAACTCCGGGGGGCCGGGGCGGGTGGAAACACCATATATTTT. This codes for CASSQLRGAGAGGNTIYF.